One sample yielded the 15 T cell receptor beta chains listed below, sequenced in a study of blood T cell repertoires in COVID-19. Sequencing was performed with immunoSEQ multiplex PCR; in TCRdb, only in-frame clones are kept and a portion is missing. The top ten hold about 12% of the sample, which has about 270,000 clones, 85% to 90% seen once. Sequencing used peripheral blood. Receptors were obtained from a woman younger than 45 with COVID-19, enrolled during active disease.

This rearrangement joins TRBV2 to TRBJ2-5; possibly TRBD2 for D (5 bases). Trimming pared 1 base from V and 7 bases from J, leaving 13 bases between. This CDR3 is 14 amino acids long. Germline CDR1 is SNHLY and CDR2 is FYNNEI. The CDR3: CASSEEGRAGTQYF. CDR3 nucleotides: TGTGCCAGCAGTGAAGAGGGAAGGGCGGGGACCCAGTACTTC.

V gene TRBV19 combines with J gene TRBJ2-1, with TRBD1 identical over 7 bases. Losses at the gene ends were 4 bases for V and 8 bases for J; bases not matched to a gene: 5. The germline CDR1 and CDR2 sequences are LNHDA and SQIVND (reference sequence). This CDR3 spans 13 amino acids. The CDR3 sequence: CASSTGQLYEQFF. The CDR3 DNA follows: TGTGCCAGTAGTACGGGACAGCTTTATGAGCAGTTCTTC.

V is TRBV5-6 and J is TRBJ1-5; no clear D. Trimming cost V 2 bases and J 6 bases, with 12 bases left between them. CDR1 is SGHDT, CDR2 YYEEEE, per germline. This CDR3 spans 14 amino acids. The CDR3 here is CASSFGGSAQPQHF. DNA of the CDR3: TGTGCCAGCAGCTTCGGAGGTTCGGCTCAGCCCCAGCATTTT.

This clone turned up a few times. The rearrangement uses TRBV27 and TRBJ2-1; D is possibly TRBD2 (6 bases). The ends were cut back, 1 base at V and 7 bases at J, with 8 bases in the middle. There are 13 residues in the CDR3. Per germline, CDR1 MNHEY and CDR2 SMNVEV (reference sequence). The CDR3 DNA reads TGTGCCAGCAGTTTATATGGAGGGAATGAGCAGTTCTTC. Encoded protein: CASSLYGGNEQFF.

The V and J genes are TRBV7-2 and TRBJ2-4, with D tentatively TRBD2 (7 bases). The V end was cut by 6 bases, the J end by 3 bases, with 15 bases between. The CDR3 length is 15 residues. Germline CDR1 and CDR2: SGHTA and FQGNSA. The CDR3 sequence: CASSVGGGVKNIQYF. The DNA for the CDR3 is TGTGCCAGCAGTGTTGGGGGGGGCGTCAAAAACATTCAGTACTTC.

The chain links TRBV7-9 to TRBJ2-7, with a tentative D call TRBD1 (5 bases). Germline CDR1 SEHNR, CDR2 FQNEAQ (reference sequence). The CDR3 is 13 residues long. The V end was cut by 3 bases, the J end by 6 bases, with 12 bases between. The CDR3 is CASSFMVGAEQYF. The CDR3 coding sequence is TGTGCCAGCAGCTTTATGGTAGGGGCCGAGCAGTACTTC.

V usage is TRBV4-1 and J usage is TRBJ2-3; 11 bases match TRBD2. J was trimmed by 6 bases and V by 4 bases; bases with no gene match: 6. The germline V gene has CDR1 MGHRA and CDR2 YSYEKL. The CDR3 covers 15 residues. Here the CDR3 DNA reads TGCGCCAGCAGCCGATTAGCGGGGGGGCGCGATACGCAGTATTTT. Amino acid sequence: CASSRLAGGRDTQYF.

The genes are TRBV27 and TRBJ1-2; 7 bases match TRBD1. There are 13 residues in the CDR3. V shed 3 bases, J shed 4 bases, and the junction held 2 bases outside the gene matches. Looked up from germline, CDR1 is MNHEY and CDR2 is SMNVEV (reference sequence). This chain's CDR3 is CASSFGQAYGYTF. The CDR3 coding sequence is TGTGCCAGCAGTTTCGGACAGGCCTATGGCTACACCTTC.

The chain uses TRBV18 and TRBJ1-1, with 10 bases matching TRBD1. The germline CDR1 and CDR2 sequences are KGHSH and LQKENI. The CDR3 is made up of 18 amino acids. Losses at the gene ends were 3 bases for V and 2 bases for J; bases not matched to a gene: 12. CDR3 loop: CASSPTLIRDRGNTEAFF. The CDR3 DNA is TGTGCCAGCTCACCGACCCTAATCCGGGACAGGGGAAACACTGAAGCTTTCTTT. The full variable domain, rest sourced from reference TRBV18 and TRBJ1-1, is NAGVMQNPRHLVRRRGQEARLRCSPMKGHSHVYWYRQLPEEGLKFMVYLQKENIIDESGMPKERFSAEFPKEGPSILRIQQVVRGDSAAYFCASSPTLIRDRGNTEAFFGQGTRLTVV.

This chain uses TRBV10-1 with TRBJ2-7; 11 positions agree with TRBD2. Trimming at V came to 3 bases and at J to 5 bases, leaving 9 bases not matched to a gene. The CDR3 runs to 16 residues. Per germline, CDR1 WNHNN and CDR2 SYGVQD (reference sequence). Here the CDR3 DNA reads TGCGCCAGCAGTGAATTAGCGGGGGGGCGGTTCGACGAGCAGTACTTC. Protein: CASSELAGGRFDEQYF.

The chain is built from TRBV4-1 and TRBJ1-2; D not resolved. The germline gives CDR1 MGHRA, CDR2 YSYEKL. V shed 4 bases and J shed 8 bases, with 17 bases lying between them. The length of the CDR3 is 14 residues. Here the CDR3 reads CASSPQAGLEGYTF. The CDR3 nucleotides are TGCGCCAGCAGCCCTCAGGCAGGTCTTGAGGGCTACACCTTC.

The sample holds one count of this clone. The CDR3 region is CATSDLRSPGLAMETQYF. CDR3 in DNA: TGTGCCACCAGTGATTTGAGGTCCCCGGGACTAGCTATGGAGACCCAGTACTTC. J is TRBJ2-5 and V is TRBV24-1; 9 positions match TRBD2. Germline V gene data show CDR1 as KGHDR and CDR2 as SFDVKD. Unmatched junction bases numbered 12, after V lost 0 bases and J lost 5 bases. The CDR3 is 18 amino acids.

This chain connects TRBV5-6 to TRBJ2-5; D ambiguous. The CDR3 is 12 residues long. The germline CDR1 and CDR2 sequences are SGHDT and YYEEEE. Trimming removed 3 bases from V and 7 bases from J, with 10 bases in between. The CDR3 sequence: CASSSSPGTQYF. DNA for the CDR3: TGTGCCAGCAGCTCCAGTCCGGGGACCCAGTACTTC.

V is TRBV4-1 and J is TRBJ2-2; 10 nucleotides match TRBD2. Losses at the gene ends were 1 base for V and 6 bases for J; bases not matched to a gene: 2. This CDR3 spans 15 amino acids. Germline assignment: CDR1 MGHRA and CDR2 YSYEKL. DNA for the CDR3: TGCGCCAGCAGCCAAGTGCTAGCGGGGGCCGGGGAGCTGTTTTTT. This translates into CASSQVLAGAGELFF.

The chain combines TRBV19 with TRBJ2-7; 8 bases line up with TRBD1. The CDR3 runs 13 residues. V was clipped by 5 bases and J by 6 bases; unmatched bases: 6. Per germline, CDR1 LNHDA and CDR2 SQIVND (reference sequence). The CDR3 is CASSFLQGGEQYF. CDR3 DNA: TGTGCCAGTAGTTTCCTACAGGGGGGCGAGCAGTACTTC.